Shown below are 17 T cell receptor beta chains from a single sample sequenced in a study of beta chain features in type 1 diabetes. Study results and caveats: A moderate, significant TCRB CDR3 shortening appeared in type 1 diabetes across four CD4+ subsets.

Their antigens remain unidentified. Every bit of the isolated RNA underwent reverse transcription, so sequencing read expressed TCRB transcripts. Sequencing was performed with immunoSEQ multiplex PCR; in TCRdb, only in-frame clones are kept and a portion is missing. In the table there are about 180,000 clones, approximately 8.1% of which are singletons. The specimen sequenced was central memory CD4+ T cells from blood. These receptors were obtained from a man between 18 and 29 years old with type 1 diabetes.

The CDR3 loop reads CASSPSEARNYEQYF. In DNA, the CDR3 is TGTGCCAGCAGCCCATCGGAAGCTAGAAACTACGAGCAGTACTTC. V usage is TRBV7-2 and J usage is TRBJ2-7; D unresolved. Trimming shortened V by 5 bases and J by 3 bases, and 17 bases separated the two germline ends. The CDR3 contains 15 residues. Per the germline V gene, CDR1 is SGHTA and CDR2 is FQGNSA.

This clone was seen only a few times. The chain uses TRBV4-3 and TRBJ2-3, with 9 bases matching TRBD2. The CDR3 spans 17 residues. After removal of 1 base from V and 2 bases from J, the junction contained 7 bases not matched to a gene. Germline lookup yields CDR1 LGHNA and CDR2 YSLEER. CDR3 nucleotide sequence: TGCGCCAGCAGCCAAGTAGGCCTAGCGGGAAACACAGATACGCAGTATTTT. Protein: CASSQVGLAGNTDTQYF.

In this sample, this clone turned up many times. The CDR3 loop is CASSRLGLDNSPLHF. CDR3 in DNA: TGCGCCAGCAGCCGATTAGGACTAGATAATTCACCCCTCCACTTT. This rearrangement joins TRBV4-3 to TRBJ1-6; D is unclear. Trimming stripped 4 bases from V and 5 bases from J, with 12 bases between. The germline CDR1 and CDR2 sequences are LGHNA and YSLEER. There are 15 residues in the CDR3.

This clone was recorded a few times. V usage is TRBV19 and J usage is TRBJ2-2; 9 bases are a match to TRBD1. Trimming cost V 4 bases and J 7 bases; bases outside gene matches: 10. The CDR3 contains 16 residues. Per the germline V gene, CDR1 is LNHDA and CDR2 is SQIVND (reference sequence). The CDR3 here is CASSTIQGAGGGELFF. The CDR3 DNA follows: TGTGCCAGTAGTACGATACAGGGGGCTGGTGGCGGGGAGCTGTTTTTT.

The chain has TRBV6-5 and TRBJ2-6; no clear D. Germline loops: CDR1 MNHEY, CDR2 SVGAGI. The CDR3 runs 13 residues. V was pared by 6 bases and J by 2 bases, with 5 bases between. DNA for the CDR3: TGTGCCAGCAGACGGGCTGGGGCCAACGTCCTGACTTTC. Encoded protein: CASRRAGANVLTF.

This clone was counted between two and nine times. V usage is TRBV10-2 and J usage is TRBJ1-2, with TRBD1 matching over 7 bases. The ends lost 4 bases at V and 4 bases at J; junction bases unmatched: 3. The CDR3 is 13 residues long. The germline V gene has CDR1 WSHSY and CDR2 SAAADI. In DNA, the CDR3 is TGCGCCAGCAGTGTAGAGGGGGCCTATGGCTACACCTTC. Its translation: CASSVEGAYGYTF.

V is TRBV5-1 and J is TRBJ2-7; the D is unclear. Trimming left V 0 bases short and J 3 bases short, with 7 bases between. Germline V lookup: CDR1 SGHRS, CDR2 YFSETQ. The CDR3 sequence is 13 residues long. CDR3 amino acids: CASSLEGGYEQYF. The CDR3 DNA sequence: TGCGCCAGCAGCTTGGAAGGCGGCTACGAGCAGTACTTC.

This clone occurred a few times. V and J are TRBV7-9 and TRBJ2-7, with TRBD1 matching 9 bases. The CDR3 sequence is 15 residues long. In germline, CDR1 is SEHNR, CDR2 FQNEAQ (reference sequence). The junction had 10 bases not matched to a gene; V was cut back by 4 bases and J by 6 bases. The CDR3 region has the DNA TGTGCCAGCAGCTCCCGCTGGGACAGGGCCCCCGAGCAGTACTTC. This codes for CASSSRWDRAPEQYF.

This chain links TRBV5-4 with TRBJ2-1; TRBD2 matches at 7 bases. Unmatched junction bases numbered 9, after V lost 4 bases and J lost 5 bases. This CDR3 region has 15 residues. The germline V gene has CDR1 SGHNT and CDR2 YYREEE (reference sequence). The DNA for the CDR3 is TGTGCCAGCAGCCCGACTAGCAGAGTACACAATGAGCAGTTCTTC. Its protein is CASSPTSRVHNEQFF.

The chain links TRBV9 to TRBJ2-2; D perhaps matches TRBD2 (6 bases). This CDR3 region has 15 residues. Per the germline V gene, CDR1 is SGDLS and CDR2 is YYNGEE. Trimming left V 2 bases short and J 3 bases short, with 11 bases between. The CDR3 protein is CASSVGSGYTGELFF. The CDR3 coding sequence is TGTGCCAGCAGCGTTGGTAGCGGATACACCGGGGAGCTGTTTTTT. Drawing the rest from reference TRBV9 and TRBJ2-2, the complete variable domain is DSGVTQTPKHLITATGQRVTLRCSPRSGDLSVYWYQQSLDQGLQFLIQYYNGEERAKGNILERFSAQQFPDLHSELNLSSLELGDSALYFCASSVGSGYTGELFFGEGSRLTVL.

The rearrangement uses TRBV25-1 and TRBJ2-7, with 7 bases aligning to TRBD1. V shed 6 bases, J shed 2 bases, and the junction held 4 bases outside the gene matches. Germline lookup yields CDR1 MGHDK and CDR2 SYGVNS. The CDR3 sequence is 13 residues long. The CDR3, as DNA: TGTGCCAGCAGACTCACAGGGGCCTACGAGCAGTACTTC. Translated, it gives CASRLTGAYEQYF.

This clone turned up a few times. V usage is TRBV28 and J usage is TRBJ2-7, with 7 bases fitting TRBD1. This CDR3 comprises 12 residues. CDR1 and CDR2 from the germline V gene are MDHEN and SYDVKM. V lost 6 bases and J lost 3; bases outside the gene matches: 2. The CDR3: CASRQGNYEQYF. The CDR3 DNA reads as TGTGCCAGCAGACAGGGGAACTACGAGCAGTACTTC.

The chain joins TRBV18 to TRBJ2-7, with 7 bases identical to TRBD1. This CDR3 has 15 amino acids. Germline-derived CDR1 and CDR2 are KGHSH and LQKENI. V dropped 2 bases and J dropped 1; count of bases not matched to a gene: 5. The CDR3 nucleotides read TGTGCCAGCTCACCATCAGGACAGGAGTCCTACGAGCAGTACTTC. It codes for CASSPSGQESYEQYF.

This clone was counted only a few times. The V gene is TRBV25-1, the J gene TRBJ2-3; the match to TRBD2 covers 7 bases. V was clipped by 4 bases and J by 4 bases; unmatched bases: 8. CDR1 is MGHDK, CDR2 SYGVNS, per germline. The CDR3 runs to 15 residues. CDR3 sequence reads: CASSVASGVSDTQYF. The CDR3 DNA sequence: TGTGCCAGCAGTGTAGCCAGCGGGGTATCAGATACGCAGTATTTT.

The CDR3: CASREQGRAFF. The DNA for the CDR3 is TGTGCCAGCAGAGAACAGGGTCGGGCTTTCTTT. The rearrangement uses TRBV6-5 and TRBJ1-1; D might be TRBD1 (6 bases). Germline loops: CDR1 MNHEY, CDR2 SVGAGI. CDR3 size: 11 residues. The V end was cut by 6 bases, the J end by 11 bases, with 13 bases between.

This sequence joins TRBV6-5 and TRBJ1-6, with 7 nucleotides matching TRBD1. The trim removed 7 bases at V and 8 bases at J, leaving 8 bases unmatched. The germline CDR1 and CDR2 sequences are MNHEY and SVGAGI. CDR3 size: 14 residues. CDR3 in amino acids: CASTLQGGDSPLHF. CDR3 coding DNA: TGTGCCAGCACCTTACAAGGGGGCGATTCACCCCTCCACTTT.

This clone appeared a few times. The chain links TRBV28 to TRBJ2-4; TRBD2 is a possible D gene (5 bases). The CDR3 has 19 residues. Germline V gives CDR1 MDHEN, CDR2 SYDVKM. Trimming shortened V by 4 bases and J by 0 bases, and 22 bases separated the two germline ends. This CDR3 is CASSSSAFSDPVAKNIQYF. The DNA for the CDR3 is TGTGCCAGCAGTTCCTCCGCCTTTAGCGACCCGGTAGCCAAAAACATTCAGTACTTC.